This T cell receptor (beta chain) was recorded in a study of T cell responses to AZD1222 COVID-19 vaccine. The repertoire was sequenced with immunoSEQ multiplex PCR; TCRdb's copy has only in-frame clones and lacks some. The repertoire consists of under 200,000 clones, with 80% to 95% occurring once and the leading ten covering 3.5% to 5%. The CDR3 length is 15 residues. The chain links TRBV21-1 to TRBJ1-5; the table's TRBD1 call for D was not verified on the DNA. TRBV21-1 is labeled a pseudogene. The sample was peripheral blood, taken on day 0 of AZD1222 vaccination. This TCR was recovered from an adult in good health. The CDR3 loop is CASSKESGGCQPQHF. The CDR3 nucleotides are TGTGCCAGCAGCAAAGAGTCAGGGGGCTGTCAGCCCCAGCATTTT.